Presented here are 10 T cell receptor beta chains from one specimen sequenced in a study of control samples from healthy donors and cancer patients. Generated by immunoSEQ multiplex PCR, the TCRdb table keeps only in-frame clones and is missing some. The data show some 140,000 clones, around nine tenths seen once. The sample taken for sequencing was blood. The receptors stem from a man aged 25-40 years in good health.

The CDR3 DNA sequence: TGTGCCAGCAGCCTGAGACTAGGACGGGGCCTCTTTGTCACTGAAGCTTTCTTT. Translation: CASSLRLGRGLFVTEAFF. This sequence joins TRBV28 and TRBJ1-1, with D possibly matching TRBD1 (5 bases). The CDR3 is made up of 18 amino acids. Per the germline V gene, CDR1 is MDHEN and CDR2 is SYDVKM. Trimming took off 6 bases at V and 4 bases at J, with 27 bases between the two ends. Together with reference TRBV28 and TRBJ1-1, the CDR3 gives the full variable domain: DVKVTQSSRYLVKRTGEKVFLECVQDMDHENMFWYRQDPGLGLRLIYFSYDVKMKEKGDIPEGYSVSREKKERFSLILESASTNQTSMYLCASSLRLGRGLFVTEAFFGQGTRLTVV.

The chain joins TRBV2 to TRBJ1-2, with a possible D match to TRBD1 (5 bases). The CDR3 spans 13 residues. The ends were cut back, 10 bases at V and 0 bases at J, with 12 bases in the middle. Per germline, CDR1 SNHLY and CDR2 FYNNEI. The CDR3 nucleotides read TGTGCCACTAAGACAGAGTCTAACTATGGCTACACCTTC. As protein: CATKTESNYGYTF.

V is TRBV7-9 and J is TRBJ2-1, with TRBD1 as a possible D gene (5 bases). The CDR3 length is 17 residues. Germline V gene lookup returns CDR1 SEHNR and CDR2 FQNEAQ (reference sequence). Trimming took 5 bases from V and 7 from J, leaving 24 bases between them. CDR3 DNA sequence: TGTGCCAGCAGCCCCCGCGCAGGGCGACTGGGTTGGAATGAGCAGTTCTTC. Translating gives CASSPRAGRLGWNEQFF.

This chain links TRBV30 with TRBJ2-5; TRBD1 is a possible D gene (5 bases). V was trimmed by 0 bases and J by 5 bases, leaving 16 bases between them. The CDR3 runs to 15 residues. Per germline, CDR1 GTSNPN and CDR2 SVGIG (reference sequence). The DNA of the CDR3 is TGTGCCTGGAGTGTGGGCGCAGGGTCGGGTGAGACCCAGTACTTC. Encoded protein: CAWSVGAGSGETQYF.

This clone was recorded once. The chain carries TRBV13 and TRBJ1-4; D might be TRBD1 (6 bases). V lost 5 bases and J lost 5, with 18 bases in between. The CDR3 extends over 16 amino acids. Germline CDR1 reads PRHDT; CDR2 reads FYEKMQ (reference sequence). The CDR3 region has the DNA TGTGCCAGCAGCCGCCTTTTTGGGGGCAAAAATGAAAAACTGTTTTTT. It codes for CASSRLFGGKNEKLFF.

CDR3 region: CAWSKNNQPQHF. CDR3 DNA: TGTGCCTGGAGTAAAAACAATCAGCCCCAGCATTTT. J is TRBJ1-5 and V is TRBV30; D gene ambiguous. The CDR3 is 12 residues long. The V end lost 2 bases, the J end lost 3 bases, and 5 bases lay between the germline ends. Germline CDR1 is GTSNPN and CDR2 is SVGIG (reference sequence).

The chain combines TRBV19 with TRBJ1-1; no clear D gene. Germline CDR1 is LNHDA and CDR2 is SQIVND (reference sequence). V lost 4 bases, J lost 4 bases, and 7 bases lay in between. This CDR3 region has 12 residues. CDR3 loop: CASSKYGTEAFF. The CDR3 DNA reads as TGTGCCAGTAGTAAATACGGCACTGAAGCTTTCTTT.

The J gene is TRBJ1-6, the V gene TRBV13, with D tentatively TRBD1 (6 bases). This CDR3 is 17 amino acids long. The V end lost 5 bases, the J end lost 10 bases, and 24 bases lay between the germline ends. The germline V gene has CDR1 PRHDT and CDR2 FYEKMQ (reference sequence). The chain's CDR3 is CASSPKPRRDTSSPLHF. The CDR3 DNA reads as TGTGCCAGCAGCCCAAAGCCCAGACGGGACACTTCCTCACCCCTCCACTTT.

The chain has TRBV4-1 and TRBJ2-1; 11 bases match TRBD2. V shed 1 base and J 4 bases; nucleotides not matched to a gene: 0. Germline V lookup: CDR1 MGHRA, CDR2 YSYEKL. The CDR3 has 15 residues. Here the CDR3 reads CASSQGTSGYNEQFF. CDR3 coding DNA: TGCGCCAGCAGCCAAGGGACTAGCGGGTACAATGAGCAGTTCTTC.

This sequence joins TRBV30 and TRBJ2-1, with D tentatively TRBD2 (5 bases). The length of the CDR3 is 16 residues. V lost 0 bases and J lost 0, with 12 bases in between. Per the germline V gene, CDR1 is GTSNPN and CDR2 is SVGIG (reference sequence). The CDR3 region has the DNA TGTGCCTGGAGTGTTCGTATCGCGGGCTCCTACAATGAGCAGTTCTTC. This codes for CAWSVRIAGSYNEQFF. The complete variable domain, with remaining parts taken from reference TRBV30 and TRBJ2-1, reads SQTIHQWPATLVQPVGSPLSLECTVEGTSNPNLYWYRQAAGRGLQLLFYSVGIGQISSEVPQNLSASRPQDRQFILSSKKLLLSDSGFYLCAWSVRIAGSYNEQFFGPGTRLTVL.